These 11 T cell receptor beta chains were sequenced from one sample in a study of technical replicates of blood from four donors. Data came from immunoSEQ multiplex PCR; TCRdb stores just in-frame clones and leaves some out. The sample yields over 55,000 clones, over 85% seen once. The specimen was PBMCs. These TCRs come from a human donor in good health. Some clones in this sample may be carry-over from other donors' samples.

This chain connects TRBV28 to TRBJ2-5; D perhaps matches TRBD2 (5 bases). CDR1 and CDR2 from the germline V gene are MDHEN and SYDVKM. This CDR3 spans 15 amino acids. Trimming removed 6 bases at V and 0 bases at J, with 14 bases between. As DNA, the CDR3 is TGTGCCAGCAGCCCGCTAGGGAGAAACCAAGAGACCCAGTACTTC. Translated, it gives CASSPLGRNQETQYF.

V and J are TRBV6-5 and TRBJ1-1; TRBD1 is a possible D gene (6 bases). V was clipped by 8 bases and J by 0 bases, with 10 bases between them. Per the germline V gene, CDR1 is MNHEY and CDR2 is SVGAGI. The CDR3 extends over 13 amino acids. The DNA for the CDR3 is TGTGCCAGCCGGACAGATTTGAACACTGAAGCTTTCTTT. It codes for CASRTDLNTEAFF.

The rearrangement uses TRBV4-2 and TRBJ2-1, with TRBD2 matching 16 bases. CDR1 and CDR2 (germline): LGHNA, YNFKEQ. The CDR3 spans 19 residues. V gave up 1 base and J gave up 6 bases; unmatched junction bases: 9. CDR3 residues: CASSQAGTSGRAGSNEQFF. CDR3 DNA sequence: TGTGCCAGCAGCCAAGCGGGGACTAGCGGGAGGGCCGGCAGCAATGAGCAGTTCTTC.

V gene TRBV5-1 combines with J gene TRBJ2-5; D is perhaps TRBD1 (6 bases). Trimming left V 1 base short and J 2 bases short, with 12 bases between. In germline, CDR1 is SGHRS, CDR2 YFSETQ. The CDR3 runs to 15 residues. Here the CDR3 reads CASSLSGVTQETQYF. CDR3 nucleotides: TGCGCCAGCAGCTTGTCAGGGGTAACTCAAGAGACCCAGTACTTC.

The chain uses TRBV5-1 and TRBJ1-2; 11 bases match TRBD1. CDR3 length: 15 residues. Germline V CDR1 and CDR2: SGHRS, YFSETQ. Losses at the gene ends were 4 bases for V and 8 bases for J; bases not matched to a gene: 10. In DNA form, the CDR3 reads TGCGCCAGCAGCCCCAGGACAGGGGGCGTAGGAGGCTACACCTTC. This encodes CASSPRTGGVGGYTF.

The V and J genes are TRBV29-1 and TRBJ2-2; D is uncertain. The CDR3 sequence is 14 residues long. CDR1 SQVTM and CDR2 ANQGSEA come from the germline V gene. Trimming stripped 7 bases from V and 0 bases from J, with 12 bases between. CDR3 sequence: CSAGHSTNTGELFF. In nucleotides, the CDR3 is TGCAGCGCCGGTCATAGTACGAACACCGGGGAGCTGTTTTTT.

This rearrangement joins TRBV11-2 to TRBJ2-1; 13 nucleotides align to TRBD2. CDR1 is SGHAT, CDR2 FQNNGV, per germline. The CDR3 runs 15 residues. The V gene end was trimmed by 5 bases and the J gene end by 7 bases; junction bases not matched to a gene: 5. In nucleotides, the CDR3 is TGTGCCAGCAGCCCACTAGCGGGGGGGAATAATGAGCAGTTCTTC. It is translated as CASSPLAGGNNEQFF.

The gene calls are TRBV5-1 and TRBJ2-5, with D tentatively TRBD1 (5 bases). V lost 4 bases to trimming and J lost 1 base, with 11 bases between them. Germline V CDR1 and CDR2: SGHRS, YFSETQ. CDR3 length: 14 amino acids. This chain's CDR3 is CASSGGALQETQYF. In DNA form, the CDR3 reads TGCGCCAGCAGCGGTGGGGCTCTCCAAGAGACCCAGTACTTC.

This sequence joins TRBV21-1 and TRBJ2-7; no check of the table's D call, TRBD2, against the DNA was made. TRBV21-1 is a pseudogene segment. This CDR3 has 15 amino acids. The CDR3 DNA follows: TGTGCCAGCAGCAATCCCGGGACTCAATCCTACGAGCAGTACTTC. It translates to CASSNPGTQSYEQYF.

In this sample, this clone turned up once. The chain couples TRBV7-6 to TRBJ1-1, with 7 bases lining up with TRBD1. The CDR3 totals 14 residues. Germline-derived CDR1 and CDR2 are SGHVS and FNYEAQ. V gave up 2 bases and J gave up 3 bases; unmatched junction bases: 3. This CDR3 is CASSLTGEDTEAFF. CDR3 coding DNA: TGTGCCAGCAGCTTAACAGGGGAGGACACTGAAGCTTTCTTT.

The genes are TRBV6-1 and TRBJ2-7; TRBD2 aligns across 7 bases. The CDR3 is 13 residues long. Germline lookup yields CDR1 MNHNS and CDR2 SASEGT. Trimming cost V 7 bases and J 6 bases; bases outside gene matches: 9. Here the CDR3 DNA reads TGTGCCAGCACCACAACTAGCGCCCGCGAGCAGTACTTC. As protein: CASTTTSAREQYF.